This entry lists 26 T cell receptor beta chains sequenced from one sample in a study of blood T cell repertoires in COVID-19 (dated by TCRdb to 2018 to 2021). Libraries came from the immunoSEQ multiplex PCR assay. In its TCRdb copy, this immuneACCESS table keeps in-frame sequences only and misses some clones. Where compared with another copy, unresolved V genes explain less than half of these, and the others have no known cause. In this sample the table shows approximately 13,000 clones, more than 70% of which occur a single time. The top ten constitute approximately 9.8% of the sample. The specimen was peripheral blood. The receptors were sampled from a man aged 65 to 79 with acute or convalescent COVID-19.

A few counts support this clone. CDR3: CASSSRDRGRSEKLFF. CDR3 in DNA: TGTGCCAGCAGTTCCCGGGACAGGGGACGGAGTGAAAAACTGTTTTTT. The chain joins TRBV2 to TRBJ1-4; 10 positions agree with TRBD1. The CDR3 sequence is 16 residues long. CDR1 is SNHLY and CDR2 is FYNNEI in the germline V gene. The V and J ends lost 5 bases and 7 bases, in that order; junction bases with no gene match: 10.

In DNA, the CDR3 is TGTGCCAGTAGTATGGGGACAGCTGAAGCTTTCTTT. Encoded protein: CASSMGTAEAFF. The gene calls are TRBV19 and TRBJ1-1; 7 positions match TRBD1. CDR1 is LNHDA and CDR2 is SQIVND in the germline V gene (reference sequence). The CDR3 runs 12 residues. V was pared by 3 bases and J by 6 bases, with 1 base of the junction left unmatched.

This clone was counted only a few times. J is TRBJ2-3 and V is TRBV12-5; 8 bases align to TRBD2. The junction had 10 bases not matched to a gene; V was cut back by 5 bases and J by 0 bases. The CDR3 runs 17 residues. Germline CDR1 reads LGHNT; CDR2 reads FRNRAP. The CDR3 nucleotides are TGTGCTAGTGGTCCCAGACCTAGCGGGCGTAGCACAGATACGCAGTATTTT. Encoded protein: CASGPRPSGRSTDTQYF.

This clone turned up a few times. The chain couples TRBV14 to TRBJ1-2; D perhaps matches TRBD1 (5 bases). The CDR3 has 16 amino acids. Germline CDR1 is SGHDN and CDR2 is FVKESK. V was cut by 0 bases and J by 7 bases, with 18 bases left in between. This CDR3 reads CASSQDRNRMNGGYTF. The CDR3 bases are TGTGCCAGCAGCCAAGATAGGAACAGGATGAATGGTGGCTACACCTTC.

This chain joins TRBV7-9 and TRBJ1-2; D may be TRBD1 (6 bases). The CDR3 runs 14 residues. Germline values: CDR1 SEHNR, CDR2 FQNEAQ (reference sequence). Trimming cost V 3 bases and J 3 bases, with 11 bases left between them. The CDR3 coding sequence is TGTGCCAGCAGCTTCCGGGACACGGACTATGGCTACACCTTC. Protein product: CASSFRDTDYGYTF.

The chain has TRBV29-1 and TRBJ2-1, with D maybe TRBD2 (6 bases). The V gene lost 3 bases and the J gene lost 3 bases, with 12 bases spanning the gap. The CDR3 sequence is 14 residues long. Germline V CDR1 and CDR2: SQVTM, ANQGSEA. The CDR3 loop reads CSVDMAGIYNEQFF. The CDR3 nucleotides read TGCAGCGTTGATATGGCGGGGATCTACAATGAGCAGTTCTTC.

V and J are TRBV6-2 or TRBV6-3 and TRBJ1-6, with TRBD1 as a possible D gene (6 bases). Between the trimmed V and J ends, which lost 5 bases and 10 bases, there was a span of 15 bases. Germline assignment: CDR1 MNHEY and CDR2 SVGEGT. The CDR3 extends over 14 amino acids. The chain's CDR3 is CASSQTGEQSPLHF. In nucleotides, the CDR3 is TGTGCCAGCAGTCAGACAGGAGAACAATCACCCCTCCACTTT.

V is TRBV5-1 and J is TRBJ2-5; TRBD2 agrees at 8 bases. Trimming took 0 bases from V and 2 from J; bases not matched to a gene: 6. Germline CDR1 and CDR2: SGHRS and YFSETQ. The CDR3 is 16 amino acids. The CDR3 DNA is TGCGCCAGCAGCTTGGCCGGCGGGGGGATACAAGAGACCCAGTACTTC. Protein: CASSLAGGGIQETQYF.

This clone has more than one count but fewer than ten. This chain connects TRBV3-1 (or the pseudogene TRBV3-2) to TRBJ1-1; TRBD1 aligns across 7 bases. This CDR3 comprises 14 residues. J gave up 5 bases and V 4 bases, and 7 bases lay outside the gene matches. The germline CDR1 and CDR2 sequences are LGHDT and YNNKEL (reference sequence). The CDR3 DNA reads TGTGCCAGCAGCCCGACAGGGCTGGGGACTGAAGCTTTCTTT. Translating it yields CASSPTGLGTEAFF.

The chain employs TRBV4-3 and TRBJ1-2, with 11 bases matching TRBD1. From germline, CDR1 is LGHNA and CDR2 YSLEER. The V segment lost 6 bases and the J segment 2 bases; nucleotides outside the gene matches: 8. CDR3 size: 16 residues. CDR3 DNA: TGCGCCAGCAGGCGCGGGACAGGGGGTGCCAACTATGGCTACACCTTC. Its protein is CASRRGTGGANYGYTF.

The rearrangement uses TRBV9 and TRBJ1-1; D unresolved. CDR3 size: 14 residues. V gave up 0 bases and J gave up 0 bases, with 6 bases separating them. The germline V gene encodes CDR1 SGDLS and CDR2 YYNGEE. CDR3 nucleotides: TGTGCCAGCAGCGTAGACAGCATGAACACTGAAGCTTTCTTT. Its protein is CASSVDSMNTEAFF.

The gene calls are TRBV6-5 and TRBJ1-2; D might be TRBD1 (5 bases). This CDR3 spans 11 amino acids. Deletions cut 10 bases from V and 5 bases from J, with 11 bases between. Germline values: CDR1 MNHEY, CDR2 SVGAGI. In DNA form, the CDR3 reads TGTGCCACACAAGGGGTTTATGGCTACACCTTC. Its protein product is CATQGVYGYTF.

The V and J genes are TRBV5-6 and TRBJ2-7; tentative D call: TRBD2 (7 bases). This CDR3 contains 14 residues. Per the germline V gene, CDR1 is SGHDT and CDR2 is YYEEEE. V dropped 4 bases and J dropped 9 bases, with 20 bases sitting between them. CDR3 DNA sequence: TGTGCCAGCAGCCACGCGGGGGCCGGCGAACGGCAGTACTTC. Translation: CASSHAGAGERQYF.

The chain couples TRBV4-3 to TRBJ1-1, with D hard to call. The CDR3 has 14 amino acids. The germline V gene encodes CDR1 LGHNA and CDR2 YSLEER. The V end lost 0 bases, the J end lost 0 bases, and 5 bases lay between the germline ends. DNA for the CDR3: TGCGCCAGCAGCCAAGAGGCGGTGAACACTGAAGCTTTCTTT. The encoded protein is CASSQEAVNTEAFF.

The chain recombines TRBV7-2 with TRBJ2-2, with D uncertain. Germline V gives CDR1 SGHTA, CDR2 FQGNSA. CDR3 size: 14 residues. The V gene lost 1 base and the J gene lost 5 bases, with 8 bases spanning the gap. The CDR3 DNA is TGTGCCAGCAGCTTAGGGCGGTGGACCGGGGAGCTGTTTTTT. This gives the protein CASSLGRWTGELFF.

This chain joins TRBV11-2 and TRBJ2-1, with a weak D call TRBD2 (5 bases). Germline V gene lookup returns CDR1 SGHAT and CDR2 FQNNGV. The CDR3 loop spans 13 amino acids. The V gene lost 2 bases and the J gene lost 8 bases, with 10 bases spanning the gap. Here the CDR3 DNA reads TGTGCCAGCAGCTTAAACGGGATGGATGAGCAGTTCTTC. Protein sequence: CASSLNGMDEQFF.

This clone was observed a single time. The rearrangement uses TRBV19 and TRBJ2-7; 7 nucleotides line up with TRBD1. Germline trimming cut 5 bases from V and 5 bases from J; bases unmatched to any gene: 12. In germline, CDR1 is LNHDA, CDR2 SQIVND (reference sequence). The CDR3 runs 15 residues. CDR3 in DNA: TGTGCCAGTAGTCCTTGGACAGGTCTGAGGGACGAGCAGTACTTC. Residues: CASSPWTGLRDEQYF.

This chain joins TRBV3-1 (or the pseudogene TRBV3-2) and TRBJ1-1, with 10 bases that match TRBD1. V gave up 2 bases and J gave up 3 bases; unmatched junction bases: 6. CDR1 and CDR2 (germline): LGHDT, YNNKEL (reference sequence). The CDR3 runs 16 residues. The CDR3 nucleotides are TGTGCCAGCAGCCAAAGACAGGGGGCGCGGGACACTGAAGCTTTCTTT. Its protein product is CASSQRQGARDTEAFF.

The gene calls are TRBV30 and TRBJ2-7, with D possibly being TRBD1 (5 bases). V was pared by 3 bases and J by 2 bases, with 17 bases between. The germline V gene encodes CDR1 GTSNPN and CDR2 SVGIG (reference sequence). This CDR3 spans 15 amino acids. The CDR3, as DNA: TGTGCCTGGAGCCCCCGCGACAGAGTTCCCTACGAGCAGTACTTC. It encodes CAWSPRDRVPYEQYF.

The V gene is TRBV5-4, the J gene TRBJ1-2; 8 bases agree with TRBD1. The CDR3 contains 14 residues. CDR1 is SGHNT, CDR2 YYREEE, per germline (reference sequence). V lost 4 bases, J lost 8 bases, and 10 bases stayed unmatched. In DNA, the CDR3 is TGTGCCAGCAGCCCCGACAGGGGCCGAGGAGGCTACACCTTC. It encodes CASSPDRGRGGYTF.

The genes are TRBV24-1 and TRBJ2-3, with 10 bases that match TRBD2. The junction had 6 bases not matched to a gene; V was cut back by 4 bases and J by 3 bases. This CDR3 region has 16 residues. Germline values: CDR1 KGHDR, CDR2 SFDVKD. The CDR3 region is CATSELTSGKTDTQYF. In DNA form, the CDR3 reads TGTGCCACCAGTGAGCTTACTAGCGGGAAAACAGATACGCAGTATTTT.

Only a few counts were recorded for this clone. This sequence joins TRBV4-1 and TRBJ2-7; perhaps TRBD1 as D (5 bases). The CDR3 is made up of 15 amino acids. CDR1 is MGHRA, CDR2 YSYEKL, per germline. V lost 8 bases and J 2 bases, leaving 19 bases between the germline ends. The CDR3 bases are TGCGCCAGCGGACATACTACTGACGGAGCCTACGAGCAGTACTTC. Translating gives CASGHTTDGAYEQYF.

CDR3 residues: CASSYVGTRNYSNQPQHF. The CDR3 DNA reads TGTGCCAGCAGTTACGTGGGGACAAGAAATTATAGCAATCAGCCCCAGCATTTT. The chain links TRBV6-2 or TRBV6-3 to TRBJ1-5; the D gene is possibly TRBD1 (6 bases). The CDR3 has 18 amino acids. V was cut by 2 bases and J by 0 bases, with 17 bases left in between. Per germline, CDR1 MNHEY and CDR2 SVGEGT.

The chain has TRBV12-3 or TRBV12-4 and TRBJ1-1, with D unresolved. V was cut by 1 base and J by 9 bases, with 12 bases left in between. CDR3 size: 13 residues. CDR3 amino acids: CASSLEGVQKAFF. DNA of the CDR3: TGTGCCAGCAGTTTAGAGGGAGTGCAAAAAGCTTTCTTT.

The chain recombines TRBV5-5 with TRBJ1-2, with TRBD1 identical over 8 bases. Germline values: CDR1 SGHKS, CDR2 YYEKEE (reference sequence). The CDR3 has 14 amino acids. V lost 1 base, J lost 5 bases, and 4 bases stayed unmatched. The CDR3 protein is CASSLQGAGYGYTF. DNA of the CDR3: TGTGCCAGCAGCTTGCAGGGGGCTGGGTATGGCTACACCTTC.

This chain connects TRBV19 to TRBJ1-3; D unresolved. V lost 6 bases and J 8 bases, leaving 8 bases between the germline ends. Germline values: CDR1 LNHDA, CDR2 SQIVND (reference sequence). This CDR3 contains 11 residues. CDR3 protein: CASRRKDTIYF. DNA of the CDR3: TGTGCCAGTAGGCGAAAAGACACCATATATTTT.